The 21 T cell receptor beta chains presented below share a single source sample, sequenced in a study of blood T cell repertoires in COVID-19. The table came from immunoSEQ multiplex PCR; TCRdb's copy has only in-frame clones and leaves some out. The repertoire consists of a few hundred thousand clones, with 75% to 90% occurring once and the leading ten covering 2.4%. Material: PBMCs or T cells enriched from blood (not recorded which). The receptors here all came from a woman between 18 and 29 years old who had recovered from COVID-19.

The chain uses TRBV4-1 and TRBJ2-1; 8 bases map to TRBD2. CDR1 and CDR2 (germline): MGHRA, YSYEKL. The CDR3 runs 14 residues. The V segment lost 4 bases and the J segment 3 bases; nucleotides outside the gene matches: 2. CDR3 in amino acids: CASSRRGDYNEQFF. CDR3 sequence (DNA): TGCGCCAGCAGCCGGCGGGGGGACTACAATGAGCAGTTCTTC.

V is TRBV7-6 and J is TRBJ2-7, with D tentatively TRBD2 (7 bases). Per the germline V gene, CDR1 is SGHVS and CDR2 is FNYEAQ. The CDR3 runs to 15 residues. Trimming removed 4 bases at V and 2 bases at J, with 15 bases between. The CDR3 loop is CASSSRGGGTYEQYF. The CDR3 DNA reads TGTGCCAGCAGCTCAAGGGGAGGGGGAACCTACGAGCAGTACTTC.

The rearrangement links TRBV5-6 to TRBJ1-5; TRBD1 might be the D (5 bases). This CDR3 region has 14 residues. Germline lookup yields CDR1 SGHDT and CDR2 YYEEEE. The V gene lost 3 bases and the J gene lost 5 bases, with 12 bases spanning the gap. CDR3: CASSSLRGDQPQHF. In DNA form, the CDR3 reads TGTGCCAGCAGCTCCCTACGGGGGGATCAGCCCCAGCATTTT. Full variable domain (missing parts from reference TRBV5-6 and TRBJ1-5): DAGVTQSPTHLIKTRGQQVTLRCSPKSGHDTVSWYQQALGQGPQFIFQYYEEEERQRGNFPDRFSGHQFPNYSSELNVNALLLGDSALYLCASSSLRGDQPQHFGDGTRLSIL.

J is TRBJ1-2 and V is TRBV18; D unclear. In germline, CDR1 is KGHSH, CDR2 LQKENI. V lost 3 bases, J lost 3 bases, and 17 bases lay in between. CDR3 size: 16 residues. The CDR3 is CASSPTRVPPHYGYTF. CDR3 nucleotides: TGTGCCAGCTCACCGACCCGGGTGCCCCCGCACTATGGCTACACCTTC.

This chain connects TRBV19 to TRBJ1-5; D is unclear. Germline V gives CDR1 LNHDA, CDR2 SQIVND (reference sequence). The CDR3 loop spans 16 amino acids. Trimming shortened V by 3 bases and J by 0 bases, and 12 bases separated the two germline ends. The CDR3 spells CASSMAEPHSNQPQHF. Here the CDR3 DNA reads TGTGCCAGTAGTATGGCAGAACCCCATAGCAATCAGCCCCAGCATTTT.

The chain couples TRBV6-5 to TRBJ2-7; tentatively, D is TRBD1 (5 bases). Deletions cut 4 bases from V and 5 bases from J, with 12 bases between. Germline lookup yields CDR1 MNHEY and CDR2 SVGAGI. The CDR3 is made up of 13 amino acids. The CDR3 DNA is TGTGCCAGCAGTTTCTTAAGGGGCGACGAGCAGTACTTC. This translates into CASSFLRGDEQYF.

This clone was counted a single time. The chain is built from TRBV10-3 and TRBJ2-1, with 8 bases lining up with TRBD2. J was trimmed by 8 bases and V by 6 bases; bases with no gene match: 3. CDR1 is ENHRY and CDR2 is SYGVKD in the germline V gene. This CDR3 comprises 12 residues. The CDR3 here is CAISGGADEQFF. CDR3 coding DNA: TGTGCCATCAGCGGGGGGGCCGATGAGCAGTTCTTC.

The chain joins TRBV15 to TRBJ2-3, with a weak D call TRBD2 (6 bases). The V end was cut by 4 bases, the J end by 4 bases, with 18 bases between. CDR1 is LNHNV and CDR2 is YYDKDF in the germline V gene (reference sequence). CDR3 size: 16 residues. The CDR3 here is CATSIGNSGRADTQYF. In nucleotides, the CDR3 is TGTGCCACCAGCATAGGGAACAGCGGGCGGGCAGATACGCAGTATTTT. Full variable domain (rest looked up from reference TRBV15 and TRBJ2-3): DAMVIQNPRYQVTQFGKPVTLSCSQTLNHNVMYWYQQKSSQAPKLLFHYYDKDFNNEADTPDNFQSRRPNTSFCFLDIRSPGLGDTAMYLCATSIGNSGRADTQYFGPGTRLTVL.

The rearrangement links TRBV11-3 to TRBJ1-1, with a possible D match to TRBD1 (5 bases). Trimming took off 2 bases at V and 6 bases at J, with 10 bases between the two ends. This CDR3 region has 13 residues. Germline V lookup: CDR1 SGHNT, CDR2 YENEEA. DNA for the CDR3: TGTGCCAGCAGCTTACAGGGAAGCGCTGAAGCTTTCTTT. Encoded protein: CASSLQGSAEAFF.

This clone was found a few times. V is TRBV18 and J is TRBJ1-1; 7 nucleotides match TRBD1. After removal of 1 base from V and 4 bases from J, the junction contained 9 bases not matched to a gene. There are 16 residues in the CDR3. Germline CDR1 reads KGHSH; CDR2 reads LQKENI. The CDR3 nucleotides are TGTGCCAGCTCACCACGGGCAGGGGACAGTACCACTGAAGCTTTCTTT. The encoded protein is CASSPRAGDSTTEAFF.

The J gene is TRBJ1-1, the V gene TRBV10-3; TRBD1 aligns across 11 bases. The germline gives CDR1 ENHRY, CDR2 SYGVKD. This CDR3 has 19 residues. Unmatched junction bases numbered 14, after V lost 0 bases and J lost 5 bases. CDR3 loop: CAISESVGPGGTGGTEAFF. The CDR3 DNA is TGTGCCATCAGTGAGTCTGTCGGTCCCGGAGGGACAGGGGGTACTGAAGCTTTCTTT.

The J gene is TRBJ1-5, the V gene TRBV6-4; D is unresolved. The CDR3 extends over 16 amino acids. V gave up 10 bases and J gave up 0 bases, with 19 bases separating them. Germline-derived CDR1 and CDR2 are MRHNA and SNTAGT. CDR3 bases: TGTGCCAACCCCCCGAGCGGCAGTAATAGCAATCAGCCCCAGCATTTT. Protein: CANPPSGSNSNQPQHF.

The gene calls are TRBV27 and TRBJ2-3, with 7 bases aligning to TRBD2. Per germline, CDR1 MNHEY and CDR2 SMNVEV (reference sequence). Trimming cost V 4 bases and J 5 bases; bases outside gene matches: 9. CDR3 length equals 15 residues. The CDR3 region has the DNA TGTGCCAGCAGTTCCTCTGGGGGGGAAGGAGATACGCAGTATTTT. It codes for CASSSSGGEGDTQYF.

The genes are TRBV5-6 and TRBJ1-1; 9 nucleotides agree with TRBD1. The CDR3 is 15 residues long. Trimming removed 5 bases from V and 1 base from J; junction bases left unmatched: 6. Germline CDR1 and CDR2: SGHDT and YYEEEE. The CDR3: CASSRTGEGNTEAFF. For the CDR3, the DNA is TGTGCCAGCAGTCGGACAGGGGAGGGGAACACTGAAGCTTTCTTT.

This chain joins TRBV14 and TRBJ1-2; the D gene is possibly TRBD1 (5 bases). V was clipped by 0 bases and J by 5 bases, with 10 bases between them. Germline V gene sequence: CDR1 SGHDN, CDR2 FVKESK. CDR3 length: 14 residues. CDR3 in DNA: TGTGCCAGCAGCCAAGATCTGGGGGGATATGGCTACACCTTC. Translated, it gives CASSQDLGGYGYTF.

The V gene is TRBV11-1, the J gene TRBJ1-2; the D gene is possibly TRBD1 (5 bases). This CDR3 spans 15 amino acids. The germline V and J ends were trimmed by 5 bases and 1 base, with 14 bases remaining between them. CDR1 is SGHAT, CDR2 FQDESV, per germline (reference sequence). The CDR3 DNA follows: TGTGCCAGCAGCGCCGGACACCCGGGTAACTATGGCTACACCTTC. Its translation is CASSAGHPGNYGYTF.

This chain uses TRBV20-1 with TRBJ1-2; D gene ambiguous. CDR3 size: 10 residues. Germline assignment: CDR1 DFQATT and CDR2 SNEGSKA (reference sequence). CDR3: CSAVAYGYTF. The DNA of the CDR3 is TGCAGCGCCGTGGCCTATGGCTACACCTTC.

This sequence joins TRBV7-2 and TRBJ2-1; 8 bases map to TRBD2. Germline V gene data show CDR1 as SGHTA and CDR2 as FQGNSA. V lost 1 base to trimming and J lost 4 bases; unmatched junction nucleotides: 6. The CDR3 contains 16 residues. CDR3 region: CASSLVSGAIYNEQFF. CDR3 nucleotides: TGTGCCAGCAGCTTAGTTAGCGGGGCGATATACAATGAGCAGTTCTTC. Together with reference TRBV7-2 and TRBJ2-1, the CDR3 gives the full variable domain: GAGVSQSPSNKVTEKGKDVELRCDPISGHTALYWYRQSLGQGLEFLIYFQGNSAPDKSGLPSDRFSAERTGGSVSTLTIQRTQQEDSAVYLCASSLVSGAIYNEQFFGPGTRLTVL.

Comment on this clone: In the same sample, other DNA sequences code for this CDR3. The rearrangement joins TRBV7-9 to TRBJ1-1, with D perhaps TRBD1 (6 bases). The CDR3 extends over 12 amino acids. Germline V gene data show CDR1 as SEHNR and CDR2 as FQNEAQ (reference sequence). V was trimmed by 2 bases and J by 8 bases, leaving 9 bases between them. DNA of the CDR3: TGTGCCAGCAGCTTACGTGGGACAGAAGCTTTCTTT. It is translated as CASSLRGTEAFF.

This clone occurred once. The gene calls are TRBV5-6 and TRBJ2-7; D gene uncertain. V was cut by 1 base and J by 3 bases, with 8 bases left in between. The CDR3 has 13 residues. Germline V gene sequence: CDR1 SGHDT, CDR2 YYEEEE. The CDR3 region has the DNA TGTGCCAGCAGCTTGTACCAGAACTACGAGCAGTACTTC. Its translation is CASSLYQNYEQYF.

This clone was counted a single time. V gene TRBV5-1 combines with J gene TRBJ2-1, with TRBD2 as a possible D gene (7 bases). Between the trimmed V and J ends, which lost 6 bases and 9 bases, there was a span of 22 bases. This CDR3 comprises 15 residues. Germline V gene lookup returns CDR1 SGHRS and CDR2 YFSETQ. For the CDR3, the DNA is TGCGCCAGCACGGAGGGGGGGCTGCTGGTCTCTGAGCAGTTCTTC. Its protein product is CASTEGGLLVSEQFF. Combining the CDR3 with reference TRBV5-1 and TRBJ2-1 gives the whole variable domain KAGVTQTPRYLIKTRGQQVTLSCSPISGHRSVSWYQQTPGQGLQFLFEYFSETQRNKGNFPGRFSGRQFSNSRSEMNVSTLELGDSALYLCASTEGGLLVSEQFFGPGTRLTVL.